Shown below are 18 T cell receptor beta chains from a single sample sequenced in a study of T cell repertoires in cytomegalovirus infection. TCRdb processed the reads anew with MiXCR; each CDR3 protein has one entry. Of 310,000 or so distinct CDR3 sequences in the sample, 20% to 30% were seen once. No antigen has been assigned to these receptors. The sequencing here drew on cultured PBMCs, taken from culture after CMV antigen stimulation. Receptors originate from a human donor in good health (CMV status not recorded). Some clones in this sample may be carry-over from other donors' samples.

V usage is TRBV4-2 and J usage is TRBJ2-1, with no clear D. V shed 3 bases and J shed 8 bases, with 5 bases lying between them. The CDR3 has 11 residues. CDR1 is LGHNA and CDR2 is YNFKEQ in the germline V gene. The DNA for the CDR3 is TGTGCCAGCAGCCATCGCGATGAGCAGTTCTTC. This gives the protein CASSHRDEQFF.

This chain's CDR3 is CASSLRGLAGENEQFF. The CDR3 DNA reads TGTGCCAGCAGCTTAAGAGGACTAGCGGGGGAGAATGAGCAGTTCTTC. This chain connects TRBV7-8 to TRBJ2-1; 13 bases align to TRBD2. Unmatched junction bases numbered 5, after V lost 2 bases and J lost 7 bases. Germline CDR1 SGHVS, CDR2 FQNEAQ. The CDR3 runs to 16 residues.

This clonotype was detected many times. One end of the junction does not line up with germline, which may come from a read error. This rearrangement joins TRBV7-2 to TRBJ1-1, with a weak D call TRBD1 (6 bases). The CDR3 is 14 amino acids. From germline, CDR1 is SGHTA and CDR2 FQGNSA. The CDR3 DNA is TGTGCCAGCCGCTTAACAGGGTCGAACACTGAAGCTTTCTTT. It specifies CASRLTGSNTEAFF. The whole variable domain, filled in from reference TRBV7-2 and TRBJ1-1, reads GAGVSQSPSNKVTEKGKDVELRCDPISGHTALYWYRQSLGQGLEFLIYFQGNSAPDKSGLPSDRFSAERTGGSVSTLTIQRTQQEDSAVYLCASRLTGSNTEAFFGQGTRLTVV.

This chain uses TRBV15 with TRBJ2-1; no firm D call. V was cut by 0 bases and J by 7 bases, with 10 bases left in between. The CDR3 totals 14 residues. Looked up from germline, CDR1 is LNHNV and CDR2 is YYDKDF (reference sequence). This CDR3 is CATSRDSGPNEQFF. Here the CDR3 DNA reads TGTGCCACCAGCAGAGATAGTGGACCGAATGAGCAGTTCTTC.

The chain employs TRBV7-9 and TRBJ2-5; 7 nucleotides agree with TRBD2. The CDR3 sequence is 15 residues long. The ends lost 5 bases at V and 1 base at J; junction bases unmatched: 7. Germline V gene data show CDR1 as SEHNR and CDR2 as FQNEAQ (reference sequence). The CDR3 DNA reads TGTGCCAGCAGCGTAGGCGGGAGTGTCCAAGAGACCCAGTACTTC. Translating gives CASSVGGSVQETQYF.

In its sample, this clonotype was seen many times. The J gene is TRBJ1-6, the V gene TRBV28; no firm D call. Trimming stripped 6 bases from V and 5 bases from J, with 14 bases between. The germline V gene encodes CDR1 MDHEN and CDR2 SYDVKM. CDR3 length equals 15 residues. Here the CDR3 DNA reads TGTGCCAGCAGGGGCATGGAGCGGGATAATTCACCCCTCCACTTT. Translation: CASRGMERDNSPLHF.

This clonotype was seen repeatedly, ten times or more. The CDR3 reads CASSPGTGSDTQYF. The CDR3 DNA follows: TGTGCCAGCAGCCCCGGAACAGGGTCAGATACGCAGTATTTT. The V and J genes are TRBV7-2 and TRBJ2-3; tentatively, D is TRBD1 (6 bases). The ends were cut back, 5 bases at V and 4 bases at J, with 13 bases in the middle. This CDR3 has 14 residues. Looked up from germline, CDR1 is SGHTA and CDR2 is FQGNSA.

The chain carries TRBV7-9 and TRBJ1-6; the D is unclear. There are 16 residues in the CDR3. The V gene's germline CDR1 is SEHNR and CDR2 FQNEAQ (reference sequence). Trimming removed 6 bases at V and 0 bases at J, with 12 bases between. The CDR3 DNA is TGTGCCAGCAGGCCTCCACAGAGCTCCTATAATTCACCCCTCCACTTT. This translates into CASRPPQSSYNSPLHF.

This chain connects TRBV4-2 to TRBJ2-1; D possibly corresponds to TRBD2 (6 bases). Germline values: CDR1 LGHNA, CDR2 YNFKEQ. The CDR3 covers 15 residues. V dropped 1 base and J dropped 2 bases, with 9 bases sitting between them. This CDR3 reads CASSQVREAYNEQFF. CDR3 nucleotide sequence: TGTGCCAGCAGCCAAGTAAGGGAGGCCTACAATGAGCAGTTCTTC.

This clonotype was counted only a few times. This sequence joins TRBV7-3 and TRBJ2-7; TRBD1 matches at 11 bases. In germline, CDR1 is SGHTA, CDR2 FQGTGA. This CDR3 region has 15 residues. Losses at the gene ends were 5 bases for V and 6 bases for J; bases not matched to a gene: 9. The DNA for the CDR3 is TGTGCCAGCAGCCCTGCGGGGACAGGGGGTCGCGAGCAGTACTTC. Translating gives CASSPAGTGGREQYF.

This clonotype was seen repeatedly, ten times or more. V is TRBV27 and J is TRBJ2-3; D is undetermined. The CDR3 is 18 amino acids. The V end was cut by 3 bases, the J end by 2 bases, with 21 bases between. Germline CDR1 and CDR2: MNHEY and SMNVEV (reference sequence). The CDR3 protein is CASSLDGFTAFPTDTQYF. The CDR3 coding sequence is TGTGCCAGCAGTTTGGACGGGTTTACCGCCTTTCCCACAGATACGCAGTATTTT.

CDR3 bases: TGTGCCAGCAGTTTAGCGGACAGGATCAATCAGCCCCAGCATTTT. Protein: CASSLADRINQPQHF. The rearrangement joins TRBV28 to TRBJ1-5, with 7 bases matching TRBD1. Losses at the gene ends were 2 bases for V and 3 bases for J; bases not matched to a gene: 4. The CDR3 length is 15 residues. CDR1 and CDR2 (germline): MDHEN, SYDVKM.

The chain links TRBV11-3 to TRBJ2-2; D unclear. Trimming took off 1 base at V and 6 bases at J, with 15 bases between the two ends. The CDR3 spans 16 residues. Germline loops: CDR1 SGHNT, CDR2 YENEEA. The CDR3 region has the DNA TGTGCCAGCAGCTTAGGTCGGCCAGCCGGATCCGGGGAGCTGTTTTTT. It is translated as CASSLGRPAGSGELFF.

This clonotype was found a few times. V is TRBV12-3 or TRBV12-4 and J is TRBJ2-1; D ambiguous. V was trimmed by 3 bases and J by 8 bases, leaving 11 bases between them. The CDR3 is 13 residues long. CDR3 coding DNA: TGTGCCAGCAGTTTCTCTTCCGCCGATGAGCAGTTCTTC. This codes for CASSFSSADEQFF.

This clonotype was detected only a few times. The chain couples TRBV7-2 to TRBJ2-2; possibly TRBD2 for D (5 bases). V was trimmed by 1 base and J by 2 bases, leaving 11 bases between them. The CDR3 covers 16 residues. In germline, CDR1 is SGHTA, CDR2 FQGNSA. DNA for the CDR3: TGTGCCAGCAGCTTAGGGGAGACCCTTAACACCGGGGAGCTGTTTTTT. Protein product: CASSLGETLNTGELFF.

The sample holds one count of this clonotype. The rearrangement links TRBV7-9 to TRBJ1-5, with TRBD1 as a possible D gene (5 bases). The CDR3 is 14 residues long. Trimming shortened V by 5 bases and J by 2 bases, and 10 bases separated the two germline ends. The germline CDR1 and CDR2 sequences are SEHNR and FQNEAQ (reference sequence). Here the CDR3 reads CASSRDGRNQPQHF. CDR3 sequence (DNA): TGTGCCAGCAGCCGGGACGGCCGCAATCAGCCCCAGCATTTT.

This chain links TRBV5-4 with TRBJ1-2; possibly TRBD1 for D (5 bases). From germline, CDR1 is SGHNT and CDR2 YYREEE (reference sequence). The length of the CDR3 is 15 residues. Trimming stripped 1 base from V and 6 bases from J, with 16 bases between. The chain's CDR3 is CASSLIPGPGDGYTF. In nucleotides, the CDR3 is TGTGCCAGCAGCTTGATCCCGGGACCCGGGGATGGCTACACCTTC.

This clonotype occurred a few times. This chain joins TRBV9 and TRBJ2-2; 15 bases agree with TRBD2. V was pared by 0 bases and J by 4 bases, with 4 bases of the junction left unmatched. CDR1 is SGDLS, CDR2 YYNGEE, per germline. The CDR3 spans 18 residues. The CDR3 loop reads CASSVAQGLAGGTGELFF. DNA of the CDR3: TGTGCCAGCAGCGTAGCTCAGGGACTAGCGGGAGGCACCGGGGAGCTGTTTTTT.